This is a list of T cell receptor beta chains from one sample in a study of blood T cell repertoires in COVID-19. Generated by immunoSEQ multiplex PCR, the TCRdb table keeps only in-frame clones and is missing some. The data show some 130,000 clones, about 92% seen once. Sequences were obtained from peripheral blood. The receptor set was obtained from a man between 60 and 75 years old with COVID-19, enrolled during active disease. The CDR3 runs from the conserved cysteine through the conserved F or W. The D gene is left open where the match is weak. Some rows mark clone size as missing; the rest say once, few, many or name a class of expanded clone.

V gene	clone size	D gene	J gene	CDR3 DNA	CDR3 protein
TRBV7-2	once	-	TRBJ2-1	TGTGCCAGCAGCTTTGTATATGAGCAGTTCTTC	CASSFVYEQFF
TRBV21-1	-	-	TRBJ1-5	TGTGCCAGCAGCGACTGGACAGGAACACACTCCACCCGAAATCAGCCCCAGCATTTT	CASSDWTGTHSTRNQPQHF
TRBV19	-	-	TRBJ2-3	TGTGCCAGTAGTATTCGCAGGAGCACAGATACGCAGTATTTT	CASSIRRSTDTQYF
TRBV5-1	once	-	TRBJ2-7	TGCGCCAGCAGCTTGGAGGTAGCCTCCTACGAGCAGTACTTC	CASSLEVASYEQYF
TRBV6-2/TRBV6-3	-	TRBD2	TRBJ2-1	TGTGCCAGCAGTGACCCGGGACTAGCGGGGAATAATGAGCAGTTCTTC	CASSDPGLAGNNEQFF
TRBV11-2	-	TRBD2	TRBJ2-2	TGTGCCAGCAGCTTAGGAGCGGGAGGATTCCCCGGGGAGCTGTTTTTT	CASSLGAGGFPGELFF
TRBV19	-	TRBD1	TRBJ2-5	TGTGCCAGTACCCGGGACAGAGGAGAGACCCAGTACTTC	CASTRDRGETQYF
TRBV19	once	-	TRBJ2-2	TGTGCCAGTAGTATAGATTTGGGCAGCTCGAACACCGGGGAGCTGTTTTTT	CASSIDLGSSNTGELFF
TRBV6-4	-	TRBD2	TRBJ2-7	TGTGCCAGCATCCTCGATAGCGGGAGGGCCGGGTACGAGCAGTACTTC	CASILDSGRAGYEQYF
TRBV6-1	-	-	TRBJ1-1	TGTGCCAGCAGTGAAGATTGGGGGCGATGGGAAGCTTTCTTT	CASSEDWGRWEAFF
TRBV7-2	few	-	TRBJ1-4	TGTGCCAGCAGCTCGGGACCGAAAGGGAGGGAAAAACTGTTTTTT	CASSSGPKGREKLFF
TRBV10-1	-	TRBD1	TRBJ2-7	TGCGCCAGCAGCAGGGACAGAAGGGGCGAGCAGTACTTC	CASSRDRRGEQYF
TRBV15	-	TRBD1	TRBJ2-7	TGTGCCACCAGCCTCGGCGGGACAGGGGGCCACGAGCAGTACTTC	CATSLGGTGGHEQYF
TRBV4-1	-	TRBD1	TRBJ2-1	TGCGCCAGCAGCCGTCGGGGGACAGGGGAGGATAATGAGCAGTTCTTC	CASSRRGTGEDNEQFF
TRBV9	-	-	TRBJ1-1	TGTGCCAGCAGCCCCCAGACAGCAACAAACACTGAAGCTTTCTTT	CASSPQTATNTEAFF
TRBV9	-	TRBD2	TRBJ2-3	TGTGCCAGCAGCTTTCGACTAGCGGGAGTCACAGATACGCAGTATTTT	CASSFRLAGVTDTQYF
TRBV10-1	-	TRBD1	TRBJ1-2	TGCGCCAGCAGAGAAAGCCGGGACAGTCCGCCCTATGGCTACACCTTC	CASRESRDSPPYGYTF
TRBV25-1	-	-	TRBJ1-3	TGTGCCAGCAGTAAGGAGTTCTCTGGAAACACCATATATTTT	CASSKEFSGNTIYF
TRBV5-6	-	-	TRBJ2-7	TGTGCCAGCAGCTTGGGTCAGGGTATCGGATACTTC	CASSLGQGIGYF
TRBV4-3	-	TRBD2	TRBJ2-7	TGCGCCAGCAGCCAAGGTAGCGGGATCGAGCAGTACTTC	CASSQGSGIEQYF
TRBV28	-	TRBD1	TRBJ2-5	TGTGCCAGCAGTTTAGATACAGGGGGGCTAGAGACCCAGTACTTC	CASSLDTGGLETQYF
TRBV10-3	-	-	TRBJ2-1	TGTGCCATCAAGGCGGAGGTACTTAATGAGCAGTTCTTC	CAIKAEVLNEQFF
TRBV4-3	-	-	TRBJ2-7	TGCGCCAGCAGCCAAGTGGTCCGCGGCTACGAGCAGTACTTC	CASSQVVRGYEQYF
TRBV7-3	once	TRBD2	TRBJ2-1	TGTGCCAGCAGCTCCGGACTAGCGGGAGCCAATGAGCAGTTCTTC	CASSSGLAGANEQFF
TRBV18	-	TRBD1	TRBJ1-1	TGTGCCAGCTCACTCCGACAGGGGGCATCGAACACTGAAGCTTTCTTT	CASSLRQGASNTEAFF
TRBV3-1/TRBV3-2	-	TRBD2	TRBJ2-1	TGTGCCAGCACCTTAACAGCGGGAGCAATTGAGCAGTTCTTC	CASTLTAGAIEQFF
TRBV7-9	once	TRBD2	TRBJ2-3	TGTGCCAGCAGCGAGCGGGGGACAGATACGCAGTATTTT	CASSERGTDTQYF
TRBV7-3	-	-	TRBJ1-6	TGTGCCAGCCGGGCAGGGGACGGGAATTCACCCCTCCACTTT	CASRAGDGNSPLHF
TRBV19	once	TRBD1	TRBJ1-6	TGTGCCAGTACTCGGGGACAGGGTAGGAGCAATTCACCCCTCCACTTT	CASTRGQGRSNSPLHF
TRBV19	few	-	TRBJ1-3	TGTGCCAGTAGTAATCTGGCTGGCTCTGGAAACACCATATATTTT	CASSNLAGSGNTIYF
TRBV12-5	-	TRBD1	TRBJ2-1	TGTGCTAGTGGTTTGCCCAAGGGACAGGGGGCGTTCAATGAGCAGTTCTTC	CASGLPKGQGAFNEQFF
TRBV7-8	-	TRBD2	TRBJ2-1	TGTGCCAGCAGCAGCCAGGGACTACGCTCCTACAATGAGCAGTTCTTC	CASSSQGLRSYNEQFF
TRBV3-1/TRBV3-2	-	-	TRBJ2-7	TGTGCCAGCAGCCAAGAGTCGGGCCGGGGGTCCTACGAGCAGTACTTC	CASSQESGRGSYEQYF
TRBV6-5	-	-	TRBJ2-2	TGTGCCAGCAGTTCCAGGGGGGTCGGGGAGCTGTTTTTT	CASSSRGVGELFF
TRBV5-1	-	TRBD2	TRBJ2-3	TGCGCCAGCAGCGTCGGGACTAAGGGATCAGATACGCAGTATTTT	CASSVGTKGSDTQYF
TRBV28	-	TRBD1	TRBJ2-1	TGTGCCAGCAGCCGACCGGGACAGGGAGGAGATGAGCAGTTCTTC	CASSRPGQGGDEQFF
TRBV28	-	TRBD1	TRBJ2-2	TGTGCCAGCAAAGGGACAGAGAACACCGGGGAGCTGTTTTTT	CASKGTENTGELFF
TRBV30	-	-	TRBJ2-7	TGTGCCTGGAGTAGCGGGCCCGAGCAGTACTTC	CAWSSGPEQYF
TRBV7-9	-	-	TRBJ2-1	TGTGCCAGCACCCCAGGGAACAATGAGCAGTTCTTC	CASTPGNNEQFF
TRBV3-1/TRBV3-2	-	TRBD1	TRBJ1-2	TGTGCCAGCAGTCGCTGGACAGGGCCCTACACCTTC	CASSRWTGPYTF
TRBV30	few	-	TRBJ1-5	TGTGCCTGGAGTGTAAAAGGGGCGAAGGGGCCCCAGCATTTT	CAWSVKGAKGPQHF
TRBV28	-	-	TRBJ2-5	TGTGCCAGCAGTGGGCGGTTTCGCCAGGGGTATGAGACCCAGTACTTC	CASSGRFRQGYETQYF
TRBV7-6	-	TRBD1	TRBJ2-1	TGTGCCAGCAGCCCCTTAACAGGGGGCGGGCAGTTCTTC	CASSPLTGGGQFF
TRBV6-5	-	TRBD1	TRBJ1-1	TGTGCCACTAGGACAGGGGACACTGAAGCTTTCTTT	CATRTGDTEAFF
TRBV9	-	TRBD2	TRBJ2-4	TGTGCCAGCAGCCCACGGGGGGTAGCGGGGGCCAAAAACATTCAGTACTTC	CASSPRGVAGAKNIQYF
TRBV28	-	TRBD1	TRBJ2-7	TGTGCCAGCGTCCAGGGGGACAGACGATACGAGCAGTACTTC	CASVQGDRRYEQYF
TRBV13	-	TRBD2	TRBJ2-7	TGTGCCAGCAGCTTGGGACTAGCGGGAGTTTACGAGCAGTACTTC	CASSLGLAGVYEQYF
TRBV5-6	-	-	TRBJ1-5	TGTGCCAGCAGCGAAGGAGGGATAGGGCAGCCCCAGCATTTT	CASSEGGIGQPQHF
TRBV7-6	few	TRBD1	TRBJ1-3	TGTGCCAGCAGTGACAGGGGGCCTGGAAACACCATATATTTT	CASSDRGPGNTIYF